The 32 T cell receptor beta chains below were found in one sample sequenced in a study of identical twins. TCRdb reanalysed the 5' RACE reads using MiXCR and keeps one entry per CDR3 protein. The repertoire includes 400,000 to 500,000 distinct CDR3 sequences, around 18% of them detected once, and around 12% sits in the top ten. The sequencing input was naive T cells sorted from blood. The receptor set was obtained from a man aged 45-65 years in good health.

This clonotype occurred many times. This rearrangement joins TRBV5-1 to TRBJ2-1; 10 nucleotides agree with TRBD2. J lost 7 bases, V lost 1 base, and 8 bases had no gene match. CDR3 length: 16 residues. From germline, CDR1 is SGHRS and CDR2 YFSETQ. CDR3 loop: CASSLSGLAGENEQFF. CDR3 nucleotides: TGCGCCAGCAGCTTGAGCGGGCTAGCGGGAGAAAATGAGCAGTTCTTC.

This clonotype was recorded a few times. The chain carries TRBV10-3 and TRBJ2-7; 9 bases are shared with TRBD1. V lost 7 bases, J lost 2 bases, and 6 bases stayed unmatched. Germline-derived CDR1 and CDR2 are ENHRY and SYGVKD. This CDR3 region has 14 residues. CDR3 DNA sequence: TGTGCCATCACTTCGGGACAGGGAACCTACGAGCAGTACTTC. Amino acids: CAITSGQGTYEQYF.

The chain recombines TRBV21-1 with TRBJ1-1; TRBD1 is taken as the D call from the table, unchecked against the DNA. TRBV21-1 is tagged as a pseudogene. The CDR3 is made up of 15 amino acids. Written as DNA, the CDR3 is TGTGCCAGCAGCAATATTACAGGGATGAACACTGAAGCTTTCTTT. It translates to CASSNITGMNTEAFF.

This chain connects TRBV28 to TRBJ2-7; D ambiguous. Germline V gene sequence: CDR1 MDHEN, CDR2 SYDVKM. This CDR3 comprises 14 residues. Between the trimmed V and J ends, which lost 7 bases and 0 bases, there was a span of 13 bases. CDR3 sequence (DNA): TGTGCCAGCAACCCGGGCCCCATCTCCTACGAGCAGTACTTC. The encoded protein is CASNPGPISYEQYF. Full variable domain (remainder filled in from reference TRBV28 and TRBJ2-7): DVKVTQSSRYLVKRTGEKVFLECVQDMDHENMFWYRQDPGLGLRLIYFSYDVKMKEKGDIPEGYSVSREKKERFSLILESASTNQTSMYLCASNPGPISYEQYFGPGTRLTVT.

The CDR3 DNA sequence: TGCGCCAGCGCCGAGCCTCCAGAGACCCAGTACTTC. It yields the protein CASAEPPETQYF. V usage is TRBV5-1 and J usage is TRBJ2-5; D uncertain. Trimming pared 7 bases from V and 4 bases from J, leaving 11 bases between. CDR1 is SGHRS, CDR2 YFSETQ, per germline. The CDR3 runs to 12 residues.

The chain has TRBV7-2 and TRBJ2-2, with D possibly matching TRBD1 (5 bases). With 3 bases removed from V and 1 base from J, the gap between germline ends came to 9 bases. Germline values: CDR1 SGHTA, CDR2 FQGNSA. There are 15 residues in the CDR3. The CDR3 is CASSFYTGNTGELFF. The DNA of the CDR3 is TGTGCCAGCAGCTTTTATACAGGGAACACCGGGGAGCTGTTTTTT. Drawing the rest from reference TRBV7-2 and TRBJ2-2, the complete variable domain is GAGVSQSPSNKVTEKGKDVELRCDPISGHTALYWYRQSLGQGLEFLIYFQGNSAPDKSGLPSDRFSAERTGGSVSTLTIQRTQQEDSAVYLCASSFYTGNTGELFFGEGSRLTVL.

The chain uses TRBV20-1 and TRBJ1-5; no definite D call. CDR1 and CDR2 (germline): DFQATT, SNEGSKA (reference sequence). The CDR3 extends over 13 amino acids. V gave up 6 bases and J gave up 0 bases, with 9 bases separating them. The CDR3 nucleotides are TGCAGTGCGCAGACCGTTAGCAATCAGCCCCAGCATTTT. Its translation: CSAQTVSNQPQHF.

This clonotype was seen ten or more times. The chain is built from TRBV7-9 and TRBJ2-1; no clear D gene. This CDR3 is 15 amino acids long. V gave up 3 bases and J gave up 5 bases, with 14 bases separating them. Germline V gene lookup returns CDR1 SEHNR and CDR2 FQNEAQ (reference sequence). The CDR3 is CASSFSSLADNEQFF. The CDR3 DNA follows: TGTGCCAGCAGCTTTAGTAGCTTGGCCGACAATGAGCAGTTCTTC.

The chain recombines TRBV12-3 or TRBV12-4 with TRBJ2-7; perhaps TRBD1 as D (7 bases). The length of the CDR3 is 13 residues. The V end lost 3 bases, the J end lost 6 bases, and 12 bases lay between the germline ends. CDR3 DNA sequence: TGTGCCAGCAGTTTCGCCCAGGGGGGCGAGCAGTACTTC. It is translated as CASSFAQGGEQYF.

The V gene is TRBV24-1, the J gene TRBJ2-3, with D tentatively TRBD1 (5 bases). This CDR3 comprises 17 residues. Per the germline V gene, CDR1 is KGHDR and CDR2 is SFDVKD. Trimming cost V 7 bases and J 2 bases, with 21 bases left between them. The CDR3 DNA is TGTGCCACCAGCGCCCGTAGGAGACAGAGAAACACAGATACGCAGTATTTT. Translating it yields CATSARRRQRNTDTQYF.

The chain employs TRBV6-5 and TRBJ2-1; D may be TRBD1 (6 bases). The CDR3 runs to 14 residues. Trimming took off 2 bases at V and 9 bases at J, with 14 bases between the two ends. Germline-derived CDR1 and CDR2 are MNHEY and SVGAGI. CDR3 amino acids: CASSYRTQGAEQFF. The CDR3 DNA sequence: TGTGCCAGCAGTTACCGAACACAGGGCGCTGAGCAGTTCTTC.

This clonotype came up many times. The J gene is TRBJ2-3, the V gene TRBV28; D is uncertain. The CDR3 consists of 13 residues. Trimming removed 3 bases at V and 2 bases at J, with 6 bases between. Germline V CDR1 and CDR2: MDHEN, SYDVKM. The CDR3 is CASSLGFTDTQYF. CDR3 bases: TGTGCCAGCAGTTTGGGGTTCACAGATACGCAGTATTTT. The variable domain in full, completed from reference TRBV28 and TRBJ2-3, reads DVKVTQSSRYLVKRTGEKVFLECVQDMDHENMFWYRQDPGLGLRLIYFSYDVKMKEKGDIPEGYSVSREKKERFSLILESASTNQTSMYLCASSLGFTDTQYFGPGTRLTVL.

This clonotype has a handful of counts. The chain carries TRBV27 and TRBJ1-1, with no clear D. V was pared by 1 base and J by 1 base, with 7 bases between. This CDR3 region has 14 residues. Germline V CDR1 and CDR2: MNHEY, SMNVEV (reference sequence). The CDR3 DNA reads TGTGCCAGCAGTTTATGGGAGGGGAACACTGAAGCTTTCTTT. Translation: CASSLWEGNTEAFF.

The rearrangement joins TRBV29-1 to TRBJ1-1; D unresolved. The ends were cut back, 7 bases at V and 0 bases at J, with 15 bases in the middle. The length of the CDR3 is 14 residues. The germline V gene has CDR1 SQVTM and CDR2 ANQGSEA. This chain's CDR3 is CSARRSTVNTEAFF. The CDR3 nucleotides read TGCAGCGCCCGGCGTTCGACGGTGAACACTGAAGCTTTCTTT.

The table lists this clonotype with many counts. The rearrangement joins TRBV4-1 to TRBJ2-5, with TRBD1 matching 8 bases. Germline CDR1 is MGHRA and CDR2 is YSYEKL. With 3 bases clipped from V and 2 bases from J, the junction kept 5 bases outside the gene matches. The CDR3 length is 15 residues. CDR3 sequence: CASSQDRDKQETQYF. In DNA form, the CDR3 reads TGCGCCAGCAGCCAGGACAGGGACAAGCAAGAGACCCAGTACTTC.

The chain joins TRBV7-8 to TRBJ2-1, with 11 bases fitting TRBD2. Germline values: CDR1 SGHVS, CDR2 FQNEAQ. J gave up 7 bases and V 1 base, and 3 bases lay outside the gene matches. The CDR3 is 15 residues long. The CDR3 reads CASSLDSGGANEQFF. DNA for the CDR3: TGTGCCAGCAGCTTAGATAGCGGGGGGGCAAATGAGCAGTTCTTC.

Many counts were recorded for this clonotype. The V gene is TRBV5-1, the J gene TRBJ2-2; the D gene is possibly TRBD1 (5 bases). Germline CDR1 and CDR2: SGHRS and YFSETQ. The V end lost 1 base, the J end lost 5 bases, and 12 bases lay between the germline ends. The CDR3 totals 15 residues. CDR3 sequence reads: CASSLFQGRTGELFF. The CDR3, as DNA: TGCGCCAGCAGCTTGTTCCAGGGCCGGACCGGGGAGCTGTTTTTT.

In this sample, this clonotype turned up many times. The CDR3 DNA sequence: TGTGCCAGCAGCCAACTCAGGGAGAGTCCCCTCCACTTT. This gives the protein CASSQLRESPLHF. V is TRBV4-2 and J is TRBJ1-6, with a possible D match to TRBD1 (5 bases). Between the trimmed V and J ends, which lost 2 bases and 13 bases, there was a span of 12 bases. The length of the CDR3 is 13 residues. Germline lookup yields CDR1 LGHNA and CDR2 YNFKEQ.

In this sample, this clonotype turned up a few times. The V gene is TRBV24-1, the J gene TRBJ2-3, with D maybe TRBD2 (6 bases). CDR3 length equals 17 residues. Germline V gene sequence: CDR1 KGHDR, CDR2 SFDVKD. With 3 bases removed from V and 0 bases from J, the gap between germline ends came to 15 bases. The DNA for the CDR3 is TGTGCCACCAGTGATCCACAGCGGGCATCTAGCACAGATACGCAGTATTTT. It encodes CATSDPQRASSTDTQYF.

This clonotype has at least ten counts. This chain joins TRBV27 and TRBJ2-5, with 13 bases that match TRBD2. The V gene end was trimmed by 0 bases and the J gene end by 4 bases; junction bases not matched to a gene: 5. The V gene's germline CDR1 is MNHEY and CDR2 SMNVEV (reference sequence). The CDR3 runs to 17 residues. DNA of the CDR3: TGTGCCAGCAGTTTATCGAGATGGACTAGCGGGAGAGAGACCCAGTACTTC. This sequence encodes CASSLSRWTSGRETQYF.

The V call is TRBV11-2, the J call TRBJ2-5; D not resolved. This CDR3 has 14 residues. CDR1 is SGHAT, CDR2 FQNNGV, per germline. The V gene lost 5 bases and the J gene lost 5 bases, with 15 bases spanning the gap. In DNA form, the CDR3 reads TGTGCCAGCAGCCCCGACCGATCTGCGGAGACCCAGTACTTC. It codes for CASSPDRSAETQYF.

The rearrangement uses TRBV11-2 and TRBJ1-4; 9 bases line up with TRBD1. Trimming at V came to 5 bases and at J to 4 bases, leaving 8 bases not matched to a gene. Germline CDR1 reads SGHAT; CDR2 reads FQNNGV. The CDR3 covers 16 residues. Written as DNA, the CDR3 is TGTGCCAGCAGCCGACTAGCGGGACAGGGTAATGAAAAACTGTTTTTT. Protein product: CASSRLAGQGNEKLFF.

At least ten counts were recorded for this clonotype. V and J are TRBV5-5 and TRBJ1-2, with 7 positions matching TRBD1. The V gene's germline CDR1 is SGHKS and CDR2 YYEKEE (reference sequence). The CDR3 length is 13 residues. With V trimmed by 4 bases and J by 4 bases, 4 bases remained unmatched. The CDR3 DNA reads as TGTGCCAGCAGCCCAACAGGGGTCTATGGCTACACCTTC. Its protein product is CASSPTGVYGYTF.

This chain links TRBV20-1 with TRBJ2-5; D gene unclear. This CDR3 comprises 12 residues. Germline values: CDR1 DFQATT, CDR2 SNEGSKA (reference sequence). The CDR3 loop is CRGRAAEETQYF. CDR3 sequence (DNA): TGCAGGGGCCGGGCAGCCGAAGAGACCCAGTACTTC.

The chain carries TRBV7-6 and TRBJ1-1; the D is unclear. Germline loops: CDR1 SGHVS, CDR2 FNYEAQ. The CDR3 totals 14 residues. The V end was cut by 5 bases, the J end by 1 base, with 11 bases between. The CDR3 here is CASSPQIRNTEAFF. CDR3 nucleotide sequence: TGTGCCAGCAGCCCTCAGATAAGGAACACTGAAGCTTTCTTT.

The chain recombines TRBV9 with TRBJ1-2; 8 positions agree with TRBD1. V trimming: 3 bases; J trimming: 7 bases; junction bases outside the gene matches: 5. Germline loops: CDR1 SGDLS, CDR2 YYNGEE. CDR3 size: 13 residues. The CDR3 DNA is TGTGCCAGCAGCGCGGACAGGGACGGTGGCTACACCTTC. The encoded protein is CASSADRDGGYTF. Combining the CDR3 with reference TRBV9 and TRBJ1-2 gives the whole variable domain DSGVTQTPKHLITATGQRVTLRCSPRSGDLSVYWYQQSLDQGLQFLIQYYNGEERAKGNILERFSAQQFPDLHSELNLSSLELGDSALYFCASSADRDGGYTFGSGTRLTVV.

This clonotype appeared a few times. The CDR3 sequence is CASSLERNPGEQYF. CDR3 DNA sequence: TGTGCCAGCAGCTTGGAGAGGAATCCTGGCGAGCAGTACTTC. This chain joins TRBV5-6 and TRBJ2-7, with D unclear. This CDR3 is 14 amino acids long. V lost 0 bases and J lost 6, with 13 bases in between. The germline V gene has CDR1 SGHDT and CDR2 YYEEEE.

This clonotype was seen only a few times. The genes are TRBV7-8 and TRBJ2-5, with 8 bases identical to TRBD1. There are 15 residues in the CDR3. Germline V gene lookup returns CDR1 SGHVS and CDR2 FQNEAQ. After removal of 2 bases from V and 4 bases from J, the junction contained 6 bases not matched to a gene. Here the CDR3 DNA reads TGTGCCAGCAGCTTACCCCGGACAGGGAGAGAGACCCAGTACTTC. Encoded protein: CASSLPRTGRETQYF.

The table lists this clonotype with many counts. This sequence joins TRBV7-8 and TRBJ2-7; TRBD1 matches at 7 bases. V was pared by 5 bases and J by 3 bases, with 7 bases of the junction left unmatched. The CDR3 runs 14 residues. CDR1 is SGHVS and CDR2 is FQNEAQ in the germline V gene. The CDR3 coding sequence is TGTGCCAGCAGCCCAAGACAGGGCAACTACGAGCAGTACTTC. Translating gives CASSPRQGNYEQYF.

In this sample, this clonotype turned up many times. V usage is TRBV29-1 and J usage is TRBJ1-2; TRBD1 aligns across 9 bases. CDR3 length equals 13 residues. The V gene end was trimmed by 8 bases and the J gene end by 2 bases; junction bases not matched to a gene: 6. Germline CDR1 is SQVTM and CDR2 is ANQGSEA. The CDR3 sequence: CSIRDRANYGYTF. CDR3 nucleotides: TGCAGCATCCGGGACAGGGCCAACTATGGCTACACCTTC.

The V and J genes are TRBV20-1 and TRBJ2-1, with D possibly being TRBD1 (5 bases). The CDR3 contains 15 residues. Trimming cost V 0 bases and J 8 bases, with 17 bases left between them. CDR1 and CDR2 (germline): DFQATT, SNEGSKA (reference sequence). This chain's CDR3 is CSARDLLQERHEQFF. CDR3 DNA sequence: TGCAGTGCTAGAGACCTTTTACAGGAGCGCCATGAGCAGTTCTTC.

In DNA, the CDR3 is TGTGCCAGCAGTTTAATGGTTTTCACAGATACGCAGTATTTT. It is translated as CASSLMVFTDTQYF. V and J are TRBV12-3 or TRBV12-4 and TRBJ2-3, with no clear D. CDR3 length equals 14 residues. The V and J ends lost 2 bases and 2 bases respectively, with 8 bases between them.